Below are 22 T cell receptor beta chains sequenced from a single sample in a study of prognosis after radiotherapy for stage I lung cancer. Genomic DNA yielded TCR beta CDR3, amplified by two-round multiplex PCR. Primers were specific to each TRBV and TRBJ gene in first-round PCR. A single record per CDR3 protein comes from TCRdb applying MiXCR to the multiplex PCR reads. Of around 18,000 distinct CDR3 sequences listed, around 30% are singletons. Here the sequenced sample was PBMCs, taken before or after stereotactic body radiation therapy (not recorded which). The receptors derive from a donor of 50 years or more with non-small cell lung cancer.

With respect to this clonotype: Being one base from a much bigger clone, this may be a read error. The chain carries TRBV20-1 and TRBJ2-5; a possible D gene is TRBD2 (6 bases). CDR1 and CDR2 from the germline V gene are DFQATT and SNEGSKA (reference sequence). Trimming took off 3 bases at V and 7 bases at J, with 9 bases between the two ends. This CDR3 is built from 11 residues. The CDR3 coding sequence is TGCAGTGCTAGCGGGAGAGTGACCCAGTACTTC. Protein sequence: CSASGRVTQYF.

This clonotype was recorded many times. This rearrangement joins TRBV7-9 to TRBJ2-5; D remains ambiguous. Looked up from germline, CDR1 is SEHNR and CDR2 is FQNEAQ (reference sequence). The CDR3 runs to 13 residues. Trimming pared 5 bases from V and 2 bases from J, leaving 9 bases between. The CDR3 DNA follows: TGTGCCAGCAGCCGCACCCGTCAAGAGACCCAGTACTTC. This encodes CASSRTRQETQYF.

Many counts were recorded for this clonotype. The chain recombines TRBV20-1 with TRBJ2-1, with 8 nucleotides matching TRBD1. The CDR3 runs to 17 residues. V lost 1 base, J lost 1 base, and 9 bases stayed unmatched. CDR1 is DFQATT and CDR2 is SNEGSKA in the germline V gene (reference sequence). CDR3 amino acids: CSARAGQGGGSYNEQFF. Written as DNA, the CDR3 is TGCAGTGCTAGAGCCGGACAGGGTGGGGGATCCTACAATGAGCAGTTCTTC.

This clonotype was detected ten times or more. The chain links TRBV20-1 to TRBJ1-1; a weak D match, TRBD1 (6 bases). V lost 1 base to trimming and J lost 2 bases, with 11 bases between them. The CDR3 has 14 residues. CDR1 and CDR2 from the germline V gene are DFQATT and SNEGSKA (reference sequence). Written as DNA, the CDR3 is TGCAGTGCTAGAGTGCAGGGGAGTAACACTGAAGCTTTCTTT. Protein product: CSARVQGSNTEAFF.

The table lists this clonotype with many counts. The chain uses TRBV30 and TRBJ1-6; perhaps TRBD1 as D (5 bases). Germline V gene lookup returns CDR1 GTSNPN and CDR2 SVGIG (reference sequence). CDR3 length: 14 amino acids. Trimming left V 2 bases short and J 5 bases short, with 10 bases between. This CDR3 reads CAWSRGQDNSPLHF. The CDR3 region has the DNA TGTGCCTGGAGTCGAGGACAAGATAATTCACCCCTCCACTTT. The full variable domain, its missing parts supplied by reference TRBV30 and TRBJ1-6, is SQTIHQWPATLVQPVGSPLSLECTVEGTSNPNLYWYRQAAGRGLQLLFYSVGIGQISSEVPQNLSASRPQDRQFILSSKKLLLSDSGFYLCAWSRGQDNSPLHFGNGTRLTVT.

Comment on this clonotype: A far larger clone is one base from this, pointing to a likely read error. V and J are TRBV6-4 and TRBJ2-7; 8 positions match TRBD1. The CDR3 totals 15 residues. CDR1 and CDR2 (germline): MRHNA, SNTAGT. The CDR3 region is CAISEGTGVLGEQYF. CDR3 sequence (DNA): TGTGCCATCAGTGAAGGGACAGGAGTACTGGGGGAGCAGTACTTC.

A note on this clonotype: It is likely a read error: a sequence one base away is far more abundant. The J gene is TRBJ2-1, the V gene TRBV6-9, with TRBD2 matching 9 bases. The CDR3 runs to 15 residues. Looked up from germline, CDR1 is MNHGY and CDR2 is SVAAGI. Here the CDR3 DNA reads TGTGACAGCAGAGATGGGACTAGCCCTAGGGATGAGCAGTTCTTC. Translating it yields CDSRDGTSPRDEQFF.

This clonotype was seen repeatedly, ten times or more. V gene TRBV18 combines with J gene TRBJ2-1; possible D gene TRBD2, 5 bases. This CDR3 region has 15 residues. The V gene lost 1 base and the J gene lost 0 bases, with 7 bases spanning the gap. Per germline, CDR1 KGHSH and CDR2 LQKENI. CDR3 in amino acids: CASSPQRDSYNEQFF. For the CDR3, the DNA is TGTGCCAGCTCACCACAACGGGACTCCTACAATGAGCAGTTCTTC.

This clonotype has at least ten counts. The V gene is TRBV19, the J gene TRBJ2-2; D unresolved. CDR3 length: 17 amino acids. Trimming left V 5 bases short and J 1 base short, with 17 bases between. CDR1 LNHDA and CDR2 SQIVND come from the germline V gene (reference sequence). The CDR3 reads CASSRRRELLNTGELFF. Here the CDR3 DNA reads TGTGCCAGTAGTCGTCGTCGAGAACTCCTGAACACCGGGGAGCTGTTTTTT. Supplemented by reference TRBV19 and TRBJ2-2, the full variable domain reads DGGITQSPKYLFRKEGQNVTLSCEQNLNHDAMYWYRQDPGQGLRLIYYSQIVNDFQKGDIAEGYSVSREKKESFPLTVTSAQKNPTAFYLCASSRRRELLNTGELFFGEGSRLTVL.

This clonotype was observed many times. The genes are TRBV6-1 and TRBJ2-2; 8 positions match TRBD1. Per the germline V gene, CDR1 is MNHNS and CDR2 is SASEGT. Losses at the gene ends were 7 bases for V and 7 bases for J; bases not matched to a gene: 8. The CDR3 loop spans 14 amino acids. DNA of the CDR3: TGTGCCAGCACCCGACAGGGGAAGGTCGGGGAGCTGTTTTTT. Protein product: CASTRQGKVGELFF.

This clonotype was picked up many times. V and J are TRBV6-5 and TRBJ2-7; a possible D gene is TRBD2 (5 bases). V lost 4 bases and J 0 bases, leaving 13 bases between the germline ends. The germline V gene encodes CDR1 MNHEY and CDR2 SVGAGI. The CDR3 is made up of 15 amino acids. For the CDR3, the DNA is TGTGCCAGCAGTTCCGAGGGCCGAAGCTCCTACGAGCAGTACTTC. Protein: CASSSEGRSSYEQYF.

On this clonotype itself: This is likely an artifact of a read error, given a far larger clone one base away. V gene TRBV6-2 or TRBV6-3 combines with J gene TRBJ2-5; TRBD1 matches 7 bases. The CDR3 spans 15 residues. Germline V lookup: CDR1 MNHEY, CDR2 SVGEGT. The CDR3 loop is CASSDWDRKKENQYF. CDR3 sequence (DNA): TGTGCCAGCAGTGACTGGGACAGAAAGAAAGAGAACCAGTACTTC.

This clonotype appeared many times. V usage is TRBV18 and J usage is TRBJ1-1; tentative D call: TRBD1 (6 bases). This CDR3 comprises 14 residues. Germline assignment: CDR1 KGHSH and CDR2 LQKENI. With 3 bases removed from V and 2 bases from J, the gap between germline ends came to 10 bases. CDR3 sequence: CASSPGQVNTEAFF. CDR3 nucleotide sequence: TGTGCCAGCTCACCGGGACAAGTAAACACTGAAGCTTTCTTT.

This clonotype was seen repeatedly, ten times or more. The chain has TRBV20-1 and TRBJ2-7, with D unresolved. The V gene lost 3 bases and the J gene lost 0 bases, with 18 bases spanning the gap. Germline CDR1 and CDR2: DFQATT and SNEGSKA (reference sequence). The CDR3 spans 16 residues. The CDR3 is CSASPPLLRFSYEQYF. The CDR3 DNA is TGCAGTGCTAGCCCCCCTCTGCTGAGGTTCTCCTACGAGCAGTACTTC.

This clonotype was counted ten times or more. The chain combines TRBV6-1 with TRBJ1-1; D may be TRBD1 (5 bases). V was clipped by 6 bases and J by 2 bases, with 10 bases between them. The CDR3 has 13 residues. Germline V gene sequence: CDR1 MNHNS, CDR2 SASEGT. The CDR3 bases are TGTGCCAGCAGGCAGGGAGGAAACACTGAAGCTTTCTTT. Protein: CASRQGGNTEAFF.

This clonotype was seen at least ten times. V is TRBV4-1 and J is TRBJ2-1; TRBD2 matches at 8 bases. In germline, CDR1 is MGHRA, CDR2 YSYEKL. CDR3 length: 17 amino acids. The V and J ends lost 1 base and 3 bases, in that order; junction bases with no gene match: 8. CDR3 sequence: CASSQGISGRLYNEQFF. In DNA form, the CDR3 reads TGCGCCAGCAGCCAAGGGATCAGCGGGAGACTCTACAATGAGCAGTTCTTC.

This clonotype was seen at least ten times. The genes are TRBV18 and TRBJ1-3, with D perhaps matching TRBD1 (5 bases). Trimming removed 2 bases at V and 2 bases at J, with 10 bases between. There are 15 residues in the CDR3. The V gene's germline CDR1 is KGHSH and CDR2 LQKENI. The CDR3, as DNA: TGTGCCAGCTCACCATCGACAGCTCCTGGAAACACCATATATTTT. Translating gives CASSPSTAPGNTIYF.

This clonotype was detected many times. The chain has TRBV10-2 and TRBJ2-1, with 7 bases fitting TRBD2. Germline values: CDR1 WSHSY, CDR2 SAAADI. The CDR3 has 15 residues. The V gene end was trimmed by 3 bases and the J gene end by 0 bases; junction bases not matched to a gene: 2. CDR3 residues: CASSDGGGSYNEQFF. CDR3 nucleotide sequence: TGCGCCAGCAGTGATGGCGGGGGCTCCTACAATGAGCAGTTCTTC.

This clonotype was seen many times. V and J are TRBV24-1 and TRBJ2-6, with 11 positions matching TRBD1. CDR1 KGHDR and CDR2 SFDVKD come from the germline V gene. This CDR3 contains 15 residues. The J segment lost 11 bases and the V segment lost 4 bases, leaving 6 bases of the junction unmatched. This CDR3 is CATSDPGQGDYVLTF. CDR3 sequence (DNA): TGTGCCACCAGTGACCCGGGACAGGGGGATTACGTCCTGACTTTC.

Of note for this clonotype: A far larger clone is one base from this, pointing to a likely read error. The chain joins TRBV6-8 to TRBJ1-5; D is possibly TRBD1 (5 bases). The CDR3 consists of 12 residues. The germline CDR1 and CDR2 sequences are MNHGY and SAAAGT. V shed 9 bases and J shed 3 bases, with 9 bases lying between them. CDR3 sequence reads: CARGTDNQPQHF. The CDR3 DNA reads TGTGCCAGAGGGACCGACAATCAGCCCCAGCATTTT.

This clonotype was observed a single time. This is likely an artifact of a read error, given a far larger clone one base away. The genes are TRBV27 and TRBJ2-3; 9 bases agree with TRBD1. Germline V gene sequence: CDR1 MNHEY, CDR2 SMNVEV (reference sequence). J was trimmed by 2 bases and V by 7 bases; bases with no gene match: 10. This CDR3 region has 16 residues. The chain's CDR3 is CASIRRDRDYTDTQYF. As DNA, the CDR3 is TGTGCCAGCATACGGAGGGACAGGGACTACACAGATACGCAGTATTTT.

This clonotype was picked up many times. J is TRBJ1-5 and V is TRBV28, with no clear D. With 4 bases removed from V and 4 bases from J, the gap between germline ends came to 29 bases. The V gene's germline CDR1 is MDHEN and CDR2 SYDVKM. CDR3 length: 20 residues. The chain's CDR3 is CASSYSGLPRLRLRNQPQHF. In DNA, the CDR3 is TGTGCCAGCAGTTACTCAGGACTGCCGCGGTTGAGGTTACGGAATCAGCCCCAGCATTTT.